The next 16 T cell receptor beta chains were all read from a single sample in a study of blood T cell repertoires in COVID-19 (dated by TCRdb to 2018 to 2021). To prepare the library, the immunoSEQ multiplex PCR assay was applied. The clones in this table, taken by TCRdb from immuneACCESS, are in-frame only. Not every clone is retained; where verified, under half of the shortfall comes from an unresolved V gene, and the cause of the rest is unknown. This sample comprises 300,000 to 400,000 clones, 85% of them detected only once. The top ten clonotypes cover under 2% of the sample. The sequencing input was PBMCs or T cells enriched from blood (not recorded which). The receptor source for this set is a woman in her thirties who had been exposed to COVID-19.

The chain links TRBV7-2 to TRBJ1-2; D gene uncertain. This CDR3 contains 12 residues. Germline V gene sequence: CDR1 SGHTA, CDR2 FQGNSA. V shed 5 bases and J shed 4 bases, with 8 bases lying between them. The CDR3 loop is CASSPGRYGYTF. Written as DNA, the CDR3 is TGTGCCAGCAGCCCTGGGCGCTATGGCTACACCTTC. Full variable domain (missing parts from reference TRBV7-2 and TRBJ1-2): GAGVSQSPSNKVTEKGKDVELRCDPISGHTALYWYRQSLGQGLEFLIYFQGNSAPDKSGLPSDRFSAERTGGSVSTLTIQRTQQEDSAVYLCASSPGRYGYTFGSGTRLTVV.

The chain recombines TRBV7-2 with TRBJ1-1, with D hard to call. V was shortened by 1 base and J by 4 bases, with 13 bases between the two germline ends. The CDR3 has 15 residues. Germline values: CDR1 SGHTA, CDR2 FQGNSA. The CDR3 region is CASSLGGPRSTEAFF. The CDR3 DNA sequence: TGTGCCAGCAGCTTAGGAGGGCCCCGCAGCACTGAAGCTTTCTTT.

The chain recombines TRBV24-1 with TRBJ1-2; 9 bases line up with TRBD1. CDR3 length: 15 amino acids. From germline, CDR1 is KGHDR and CDR2 SFDVKD. V gave up 3 bases and J gave up 6 bases; unmatched junction bases: 7. The CDR3 bases are TGTGCCACCAGTGATCCCGGACAGGGGCTAAATGGCTACACCTTC. Protein sequence: CATSDPGQGLNGYTF.

The chain employs TRBV4-3 and TRBJ2-3, with TRBD1 matching 9 bases. After removal of 0 bases from V and 4 bases from J, the junction contained 14 bases not matched to a gene. CDR1 and CDR2 from the germline V gene are LGHNA and YSLEER. CDR3 length: 19 amino acids. This CDR3 reads CASSQDDFSLTGGADTQYF. CDR3 DNA: TGCGCCAGCAGCCAAGATGATTTTAGCCTTACAGGGGGCGCAGATACGCAGTATTTT.

This chain links TRBV7-3 with TRBJ2-3, with TRBD2 identical over 8 bases. The CDR3 spans 15 residues. Trimming removed 3 bases from V and 3 bases from J; junction bases left unmatched: 5. Per the germline V gene, CDR1 is SGHTA and CDR2 is FQGTGA. The CDR3 loop reads CASSFRREATDTQYF. The CDR3 DNA follows: TGTGCCAGCAGCTTCCGGCGGGAGGCAACAGATACGCAGTATTTT.

V and J are TRBV6-1 and TRBJ1-5; 11 bases are shared with TRBD1. V lost 4 bases and J lost 1; bases outside the gene matches: 9. This CDR3 region has 18 residues. CDR1 MNHNS and CDR2 SASEGT come from the germline V gene. The CDR3 loop is CASSAGTGGSGSNQPQHF. The CDR3 bases are TGTGCCAGCAGTGCCGGGACAGGGGGTAGCGGGAGCAATCAGCCCCAGCATTTT.

CDR3 sequence reads: CASSQMFTGPNEKLFF. CDR3 sequence (DNA): TGCGCCAGCAGCCAAATGTTTACAGGGCCTAATGAAAAACTGTTTTTT. V is TRBV4-3 and J is TRBJ1-4, with D maybe TRBD1 (6 bases). The CDR3 is 16 amino acids. V was shortened by 2 bases and J by 3 bases, with 13 bases between the two germline ends. Germline CDR1 LGHNA, CDR2 YSLEER.

The chain combines TRBV11-3 with TRBJ2-3; possible D gene TRBD2, 5 bases. Trimming pared 2 bases from V and 0 bases from J, leaving 15 bases between. Germline CDR1 is SGHNT and CDR2 is YENEEA. This CDR3 is 17 amino acids long. CDR3 loop: CASSLSLTGWSTDTQYF. CDR3 DNA: TGTGCCAGCAGCTTATCCCTAACGGGGTGGAGCACAGATACGCAGTATTTT.

This chain uses TRBV28 with TRBJ1-2; TRBD1 matches at 8 bases. V lost 4 bases, J lost 3 bases, and 4 bases stayed unmatched. Germline CDR1 reads MDHEN; CDR2 reads SYDVKM. The CDR3 spans 14 residues. The CDR3 DNA follows: TGTGCCAGCAGTTCAGGGGGCAGAGACTATGGCTACACCTTC. Translation gives CASSSGGRDYGYTF.

There are many counts of this clone. The chain has TRBV3-1 (or the pseudogene TRBV3-2) and TRBJ1-1, with TRBD1 identical over 8 bases. Germline-derived CDR1 and CDR2 are LGHDT and YNNKEL (reference sequence). V lost 5 bases to trimming and J lost 3 bases; unmatched junction nucleotides: 8. The CDR3 has 15 amino acids. The CDR3 sequence is CASSTRTGGYTEAFF. The CDR3 nucleotides are TGTGCCAGCAGCACTAGAACAGGGGGGTACACTGAAGCTTTCTTT.

For the CDR3, the DNA is TGCGCCAGCAGCCAAGGAAGTCCCCCGGGCTCCTATAATTCACCCCTCCACTTT. It specifies CASSQGSPPGSYNSPLHF. The chain has TRBV4-1 and TRBJ1-6; no reliable D call. Trimming shortened V by 1 base and J by 0 bases, and 13 bases separated the two germline ends. Germline V CDR1 and CDR2: MGHRA, YSYEKL. This CDR3 contains 18 residues.

This clone was found a few times. The rearrangement joins TRBV9 to TRBJ2-7, with D possibly TRBD2 on 5 matching bases. The CDR3 has 16 amino acids. Trimming cost V 1 base and J 4 bases, with 18 bases left between them. Germline V gene lookup returns CDR1 SGDLS and CDR2 YYNGEE. CDR3: CASSVSSGGPIYEQYF. The CDR3 coding sequence is TGTGCCAGCAGCGTATCGAGCGGCGGACCTATATACGAGCAGTACTTC.

The chain joins TRBV4-1 to TRBJ2-7; D gene uncertain. This CDR3 region has 15 residues. Deletions cut 0 bases from V and 0 bases from J, with 9 bases between. Looked up from germline, CDR1 is MGHRA and CDR2 is YSYEKL. For the CDR3, the DNA is TGCGCCAGCAGCCAAGATCGCGGCAGCTCCTACGAGCAGTACTTC. Residues: CASSQDRGSSYEQYF.

V usage is TRBV19 and J usage is TRBJ1-1; weak D call: TRBD1 (5 bases). The CDR3 spans 14 residues. Trimming took 0 bases from V and 1 from J, leaving 6 bases between them. Germline lookup yields CDR1 LNHDA and CDR2 SQIVND (reference sequence). CDR3 protein: CASSIDQGNTEAFF. In DNA, the CDR3 is TGTGCCAGTAGTATAGATCAGGGGAACACTGAAGCTTTCTTT.

The chain is built from TRBV24-1 and TRBJ1-3, with D perhaps matching TRBD1 (5 bases). Germline V lookup: CDR1 KGHDR, CDR2 SFDVKD. The V and J ends lost 4 bases and 2 bases respectively, with 11 bases between them. This CDR3 region has 15 residues. CDR3 protein: CATSDRDYTGNTIYF. CDR3 in DNA: TGTGCCACCAGTGACAGGGACTATACTGGAAACACCATATATTTT.

The V gene is TRBV11-3, the J gene TRBJ1-1; tentative D call: TRBD1 (5 bases). The CDR3 consists of 14 residues. Germline CDR1 SGHNT, CDR2 YENEEA. With 1 base removed from V and 2 bases from J, the gap between germline ends came to 8 bases. CDR3 in amino acids: CASSLGQSNTEAFF. The CDR3 DNA is TGTGCCAGCAGCTTAGGACAGAGTAACACTGAAGCTTTCTTT.